The sequence of this T cell receptor beta chain was determined in a study of T cell responses to AZD1222 COVID-19 vaccine. Study in general: The analysis combined second doses at about 4 or about 12 weeks. Overall study results and limits: Reports say nearly half of spike-specific TCRs go after unmutated variant regions. Among vaccine-associated CD4 TCRs, coverage spanned spike, with dominance at 160-218 and 743-854. The donor group comprised mostly white British people and more females; the analysis possibly underestimated clonal diversity.

V was clipped by 6 bases and J by 3 bases; unmatched bases: 9. CDR1 is KGHDR and CDR2 is SFDVKD in the germline V gene. The CDR3 runs to 16 residues. Details on this clone: Its specificity is unknown.

Data came from immunoSEQ multiplex PCR; TCRdb stores just in-frame clones and leaves some out. The sample gives 65,000 to 90,000 clones, roughly nine tenths of which show up once; approximately 7% is in the top ten. The sample was peripheral blood, taken on day 0 of AZD1222 vaccination. This clonotype originated in an adult in good health. This sequence joins TRBV24-1 and TRBJ2-3; 9 nucleotides agree with TRBD1. CDR3 sequence (DNA): TGTGCCACCAGTTCCCCGGGACAGGGAGGAACAGATACGCAGTATTTT. It translates to CATSSPGQGGTDTQYF.